This T cell receptor beta chain stems from a study of cytomegalovirus exposure and HLA in healthy donors. Background on the study: When fewer than 400 donors were genotyped, roughly 78% of them were found to fall in the Caucasian-associated ancestry cluster.

This clone showed up just a few times. No antigen is known for it. Both 60 Vbeta primers and 13 Jbeta primers went into the PCR. Here immunoSEQ multiplex PCR was the method, and the copy in TCRdb shows in-frame clones only, minus some. The repertoire holds 110,000 to 150,000 clones, 80% seen once, with roughly 4.5% in the top ten. Trimming shortened V by 1 base and J by 0 bases, and 2 bases separated the two germline ends. This CDR3 is 12 amino acids long. Germline V gene lookup returns CDR1 SGHRS and CDR2 YFSETQ. Study observations and caveats: Rates of TCR association differed by HLA locus in a later analysis, with DRB1 highest and HLA-C lowest. What was likely a sequencing artifact was a cluster of highly shared sequence variants. In a later analysis, TCR beta V- and J-gene trimming was associated with a missense DCLRE1C variant.

This rearrangement joins TRBV5-1 to TRBJ2-7; no clear D. Material for sequencing was PBMCs. The sequence was obtained from a man aged 35 to 55 in good health and CMV-seronegative. In nucleotides, the CDR3 is TGCGCCAGCAGCTTGCACTCCTACGAGCAGTACTTC. It specifies CASSLHSYEQYF.